This TCR beta chain stems from a study of beta chain features in type 1 diabetes (dated by TCRdb to the late 2010s). The study in broad terms: Patients and healthy donors did not differ in mean age, gender distribution, total cell number or subset yield. A total of 85 million to 110 million sorted cells were examined across all samples, and RNA yield correlated strongly with the number of cells per subset. In the study, recently diagnosed type 1 diabetes patients and matched healthy donors were compared on the TCRB repertoires of their sorted circulating CD4+ T cell subsets. Whereas all 28 donors provided naive and central memory subsets, regulatory and stem cell-like memory subsets were isolated from just 8 patients and roughly 8 healthy donors.

Each donor gave one peripheral blood draw, about 100 mL on average, collected into heparinised tubes. Using a panel that included CD45RO, CCR7, CD25, CD127, CD95 and CD27, naive, central memory, regulatory and stem cell-like memory CD4+ T cells were sorted on a BD FACSAria II. A purity above 95% was achieved for all sorted populations. Right away, PBMCs were isolated by Lymphoprep density gradient centrifugation and were stained directly, with no culture step. Samples were stained and sorted in pairs, with one healthy donor and one patient per experiment, so that batch effects were minimized. The entire amount of isolated RNA was reverse transcribed using the High Capacity cDNA Reverse Transcription Kit, so the sequenced TCRB transcripts were expressed ones. Deep immunoSEQ sequencing was performed on naive, central memory and regulatory T cell samples, with an average of about 4 million total reads per sample. After sorted cells were lysed in RLT buffer, RNA was extracted with DNase-treated RNeasy Micro or Mini kits, with the choice depending on cell number. Each cell subset was processed separately to prevent cross-contamination, with patient and healthy donor samples processed together. The immunoSEQ multiplex PCR was used to amplify TCRB sequences from cDNA, generating 87-bp fragments that spanned the CDR3 region. The amplicons were sequenced using the Illumina HiSeq platform. The paper's data handling went like this. Synthetic template baselines were used to correct PCR bias computationally, reads within Hamming distance 2 were collapsed together, and singletons that could not be merged were discarded. By aligning reads against IMGT, V, D and J genes, CDR3 length, and insertions or deletions at six rearrangement sites were assigned. Within each subset, clonotype counts were normalized to sorted cell number, after which true diversity and Gini coefficients were computed with the tcR R package. The overlap coefficient, calculated on TCRB nucleotide sequences, was used to quantify repertoire sharing. Out-of-frame TCRB sequences from naive cells were analyzed as a proxy for the pre-selection repertoire. The source is immuneACCESS, and TCRdb retained only in-frame sequences with V and J called. Part of the clones is not carried over; for the studies checked, unresolved V genes explain less than half of this, and the remainder is unexplained. D and trimming were read from the DNA, whereas the V and J calls and clone size are those reported in that table. In this sample the table shows about 360,000 clones, over 10% of which occur a single time. Clones ranked in the top ten supply 0.017% of the sample.

On the study overall, not on this receptor specifically: Because cDNA was sequenced instead of genomic DNA, highly expressing activated cells could be over-represented, though the groups showed no difference in activation or CD3 levels. Patients with type 1 diabetes made fewer insertions and deleted more nucleotides at VDJ recombination sites, implying thymic rearrangement abnormalities. A moderate but significant shortening of TCRB CDR3 length was observed in type 1 diabetes patients in all four CD4+ subsets. PCR might favor shorter templates, but patient and control samples were amplified and corrected together, so any skew would affect both groups equally. Naive, central memory and regulatory TCRB repertoires appeared to be more alike among patients than among healthy donors. HLA sub-analyses involved small numbers of individuals, so any influence of HLA type on TCRB rearrangement remained unresolved.

This clone showed up many times. No cognate antigen has been identified for it. No much larger clonotype is one base removed from it; base qualities were not supplied. Including cysteine and phenylalanine, the CDR3 has 14 amino acids. The retained sequence is limited to the CDR3, 42 bases, with the frame set at the first base. Per the germline V gene, SQVTM is the CDR1 and ANQGSEA is the CDR2. Between the V and J ends, shortened by 0 bases and 4 bases respectively, the junction contains 11 bases. The sequenced sample was naive CD4+ T cells from blood. Taken with the paper, the label for cell subset or site translates to: true naive CD4+ T cells. Recombination joined TRBV29-1 with TRBJ2-3; possibly the D gene is TRBD1, per 5 matching bases. The TCR originated in a man aged 18 to 29 in good health. The DNA sequence is given as TGCAGCGTTGAAGAAGCAGGGCGTCCAGATACGCAGTATTTT. Translated, it gives CSVEEAGRPDTQYF.